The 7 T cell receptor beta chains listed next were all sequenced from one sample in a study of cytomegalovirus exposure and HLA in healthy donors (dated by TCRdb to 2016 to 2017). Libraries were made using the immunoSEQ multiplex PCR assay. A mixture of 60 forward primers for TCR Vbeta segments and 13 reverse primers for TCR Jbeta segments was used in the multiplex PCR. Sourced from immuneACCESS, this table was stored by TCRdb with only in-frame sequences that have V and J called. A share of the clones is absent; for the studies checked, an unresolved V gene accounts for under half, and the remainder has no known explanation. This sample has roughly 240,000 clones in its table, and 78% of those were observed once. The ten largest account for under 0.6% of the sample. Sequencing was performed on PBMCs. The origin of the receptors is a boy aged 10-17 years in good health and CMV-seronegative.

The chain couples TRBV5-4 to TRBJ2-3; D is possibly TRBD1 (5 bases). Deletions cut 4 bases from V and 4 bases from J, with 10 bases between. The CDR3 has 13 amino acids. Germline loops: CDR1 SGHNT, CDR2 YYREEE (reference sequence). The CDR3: CASSVRVSDTQYF. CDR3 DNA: TGTGCCAGCAGCGTCAGGGTTTCAGATACGCAGTATTTT.

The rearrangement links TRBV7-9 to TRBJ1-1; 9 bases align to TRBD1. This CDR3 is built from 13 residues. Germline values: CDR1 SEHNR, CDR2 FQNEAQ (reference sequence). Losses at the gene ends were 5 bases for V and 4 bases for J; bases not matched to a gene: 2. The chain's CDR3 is CASSGQGTTEAFF. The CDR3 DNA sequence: TGTGCCAGCAGCGGACAGGGGACCACTGAAGCTTTCTTT.

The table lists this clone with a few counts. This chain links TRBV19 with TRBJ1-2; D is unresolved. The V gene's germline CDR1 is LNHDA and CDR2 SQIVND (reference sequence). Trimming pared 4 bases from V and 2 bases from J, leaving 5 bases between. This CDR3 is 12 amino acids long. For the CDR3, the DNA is TGTGCCAGTAGTAGACTGAACTATGGCTACACCTTC. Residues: CASSRLNYGYTF.

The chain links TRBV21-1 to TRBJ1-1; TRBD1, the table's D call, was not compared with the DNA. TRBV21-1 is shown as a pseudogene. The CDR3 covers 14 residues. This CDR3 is CASTSYRGPTEAFF. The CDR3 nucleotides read TGTGCCAGCACGTCGTACAGGGGGCCCACTGAAGCTTTCTTT.

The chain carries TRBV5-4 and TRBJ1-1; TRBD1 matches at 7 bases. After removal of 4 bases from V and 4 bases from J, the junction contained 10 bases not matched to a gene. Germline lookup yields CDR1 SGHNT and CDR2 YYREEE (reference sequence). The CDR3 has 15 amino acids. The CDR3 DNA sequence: TGTGCCAGCAGCGACACAGGGGACTCATTCACTGAAGCTTTCTTT. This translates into CASSDTGDSFTEAFF.

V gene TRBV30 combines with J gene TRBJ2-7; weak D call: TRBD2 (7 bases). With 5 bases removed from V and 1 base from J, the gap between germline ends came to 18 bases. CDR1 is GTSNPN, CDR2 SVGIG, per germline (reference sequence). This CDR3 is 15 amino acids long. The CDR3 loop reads CAWGPGRGASYEQYF. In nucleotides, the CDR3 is TGTGCCTGGGGCCCCGGACGGGGGGCGTCCTACGAGCAGTACTTC.

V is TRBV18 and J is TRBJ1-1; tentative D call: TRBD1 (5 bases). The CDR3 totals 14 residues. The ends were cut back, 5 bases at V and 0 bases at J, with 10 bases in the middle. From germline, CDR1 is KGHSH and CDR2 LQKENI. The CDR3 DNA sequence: TGTGCCAGCTCAGCGGGGGATATGAACACTGAAGCTTTCTTT. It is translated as CASSAGDMNTEAFF.